The clone carrying this T cell receptor (beta chain) showed up just a few times. These data come from a study of spatial heterogeneity in lung cancer. Across the whole study: Fewer alpha-chain than beta-chain sequences were consistently detected. Combinations of a unique TCR and a UMI were tallied in raw reads, and on average each appeared more than ten times.

Time point indicated: sample taken at primary tumor resection. TCRs were sequenced from unsorted whole RNA of tumor, nontumor lung or PBMC. Some 72 TRACERx patients with early, untreated non-small cell lung cancer donated samples. Unique molecular identifiers tagged every individual TCR cDNA molecule. TCRdb used MiXCR to reprocess the 5' RACE reads, holding one entry per CDR3 protein. The sample shows tens of thousands of distinct CDR3 sequences, about 12% of them seen only once. This TCR was recovered from a male donor with early-stage non-small cell lung cancer. The material sequenced was PBMCs, taken at surgery.

CDR3 in DNA: TGCGCCAGCAGCTTGAGCGGACCTGACGAAAAACTGTTTTTT. Residues: CASSLSGPDEKLFF. The V and J genes are TRBV5-1 and TRBJ1-4; D unclear. CDR3 size: 14 residues. The germline V and J ends were trimmed by 1 base and 8 bases, with 12 bases remaining between them. Germline CDR1 is SGHRS and CDR2 is YFSETQ.